The rows below give T cell receptor beta chains drawn from one sample of a study of cytomegalovirus exposure and HLA in healthy donors. The method was immunoSEQ multiplex PCR; TCRdb's version includes in-frame clones alone and lacks a portion of them. The sample comprises roughly 100,000 clones, roughly 15% of which are singletons, and about 0.79% rests with the top ten. The sequenced material came from PBMCs. These TCRs come from a female donor in good health and CMV-seronegative. Each CDR3 is given with its conserved first and last residue. D genes are given only for firm matches. Expanded clones get a size class; other rows say once, few or many, or leave the size out.

clone_size	d_call	v_call	j_call	cdr3_nt	cdr3_aa
NA	NA	TRBV4-2	TRBJ1-5	TGTGCCAGCAGCCAAGAGGGCGGGGGGCCCCAGCATTTT	CASSQEGGGPQHF
NA	NA	TRBV6-5	TRBJ1-2	TGTGCCAGCAGTTACGGCGACCGGAGCTATGGCTACACCTTC	CASSYGDRSYGYTF
NA	TRBD2	TRBV9	TRBJ2-7	TGTGCCAGCAGCGTAACGGCTAGCGGCTCCTACGAGCAGTACTTC	CASSVTASGSYEQYF
few	NA	TRBV15	TRBJ1-5	TGTGCCACCAGAACTTTTGACAGCTACAATCAGTCCCAGCATTTT	CATRTFDSYNQSQHF
few	TRBD1	TRBV7-9	TRBJ1-1	TGTGCCAGCAGCGTGAGGCAGGGGGCAGACACTGAAGCTTTCTTT	CASSVRQGADTEAFF
NA	TRBD2	TRBV29-1	TRBJ2-7	TGCAGCGTTGCTAGCGGGAAAGACGAGCAGTACTTC	CSVASGKDEQYF
NA	TRBD2	TRBV10-2	TRBJ2-5	TGCGCCAGCAGGGAAATACTAGCGGGAGGTCAAGAGACCCAGTACTTC	CASREILAGGQETQYF
few	NA	TRBV27	TRBJ1-5	TGTGCCAGCAGTTTACGGGGTAGAGAGCCCCAGCATTTT	CASSLRGREPQHF
few	NA	TRBV28	TRBJ1-1	TGTGCCAGCAGTTTAACAAAGATTATGAACACTGAAGCTTTCTTT	CASSLTKIMNTEAFF
NA	NA	TRBV6-5	TRBJ2-3	TGTGCCAGCAGTCTTACAGGGACAAGCACAGATACGCAGTATTTT	CASSLTGTSTDTQYF